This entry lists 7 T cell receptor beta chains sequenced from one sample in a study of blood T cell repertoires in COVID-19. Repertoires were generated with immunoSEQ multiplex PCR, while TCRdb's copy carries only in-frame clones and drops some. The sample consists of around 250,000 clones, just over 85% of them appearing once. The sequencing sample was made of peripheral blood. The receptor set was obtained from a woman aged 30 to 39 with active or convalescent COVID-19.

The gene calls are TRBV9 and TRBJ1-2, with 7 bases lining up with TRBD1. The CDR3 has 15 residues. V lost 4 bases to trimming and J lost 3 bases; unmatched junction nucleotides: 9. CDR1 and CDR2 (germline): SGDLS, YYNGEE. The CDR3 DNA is TGTGCCAGCAGCACGGACAGGCCGCAGGACTATGGCTACACCTTC. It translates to CASSTDRPQDYGYTF.

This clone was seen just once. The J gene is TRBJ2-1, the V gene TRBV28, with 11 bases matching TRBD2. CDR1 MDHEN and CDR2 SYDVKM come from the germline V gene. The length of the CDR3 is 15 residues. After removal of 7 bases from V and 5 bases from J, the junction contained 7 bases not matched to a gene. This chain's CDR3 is CASTFLAGGDNEQFF. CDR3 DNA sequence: TGTGCCAGCACTTTTCTAGCGGGGGGCGACAATGAGCAGTTCTTC.

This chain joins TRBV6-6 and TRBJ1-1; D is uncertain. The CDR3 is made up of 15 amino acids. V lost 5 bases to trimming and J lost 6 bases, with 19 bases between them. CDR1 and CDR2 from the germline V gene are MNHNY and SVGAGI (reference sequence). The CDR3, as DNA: TGTGCCAGCAGTCCACGGACTGAGAACGGGGCTGAAGCTTTCTTT. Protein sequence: CASSPRTENGAEAFF.

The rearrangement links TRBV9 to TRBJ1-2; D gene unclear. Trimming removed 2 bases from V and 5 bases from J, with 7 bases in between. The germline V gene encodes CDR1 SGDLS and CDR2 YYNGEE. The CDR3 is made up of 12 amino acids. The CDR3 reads CASSVPSYGYTF. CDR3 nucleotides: TGTGCCAGCAGCGTCCCATCATATGGCTACACCTTC.

CDR3 nucleotides: TGTGCCAGCAGCAAACAGGGGGCGATAGGGGAGACCCAGTACTTC. This translates into CASSKQGAIGETQYF. The chain recombines TRBV21-1 with TRBJ2-5; the table assigns TRBD1, which was not confirmed against the DNA. TRBV21-1 is assigned pseudogene status. CDR3 length: 15 amino acids.

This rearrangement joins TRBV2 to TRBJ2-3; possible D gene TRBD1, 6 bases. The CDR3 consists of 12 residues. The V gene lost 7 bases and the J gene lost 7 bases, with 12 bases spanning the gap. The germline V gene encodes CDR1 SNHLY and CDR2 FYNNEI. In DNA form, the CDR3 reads TGTGCCAGCAATGGTGGGGGCAATACGCAGTATTTT. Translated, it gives CASNGGGNTQYF.

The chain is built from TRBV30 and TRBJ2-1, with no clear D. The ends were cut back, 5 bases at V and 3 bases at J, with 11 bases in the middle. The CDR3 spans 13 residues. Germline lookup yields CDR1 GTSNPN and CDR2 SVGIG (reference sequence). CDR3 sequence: CAWAIRSYNEQFF. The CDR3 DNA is TGTGCCTGGGCCATCCGGAGCTACAATGAGCAGTTCTTC.